Here is one T cell receptor (beta chain) with its context. There is no known antigen for this receptor. No base-level quality is on record; no much larger clone is a single base apart. Trimming takes 7 bases off V and 8 bases off J; junction bases not matched to a gene: 11. As encoded in the germline V gene, CDR1 is SGDLS while CDR2 is YYNGEE. Its CDR3 holds 13 amino acids, cysteine through phenylalanine. Only the CDR3 part of the read is kept: 39 bases, read in frame from the first base. These data are taken from a study of blood T cell repertoires in COVID-19 (dated by TCRdb to 2018 to 2020). General notes on the study: Samples covering the acute and convalescent phases of COVID-19 were provided by collaborators in the United States, Italy and Spain. Samples were obtained from the ongoing ImmuneRACE study (first 160 participants) and from 950 to 1,500 subjects provided by 6 global collaborators. HLA class I and class II types, where available, came from metadata supplied by the sample provider rather than from assay-based typing. The prospective study material was composed of cDNA or gDNA derived from T cells, B-cell-depleted T cells, or PBMCs. Deeply sampled blood TCRbeta repertoires from subjects exposed to, actively infected with, or recovered from COVID-19 were included in the dataset. The sample metadata nearly always contained a de-identified subject ID, COVID-19 status, age in years and sex. A freely available public database, intended as a resource for researchers studying the immune response to SARS-CoV-2, is where the repertoires were released. The study at large found these results: The quantity of clinical and demographic metadata differed by source and by participant and was supplied without curation.

In the prospective study, participants were 18 to 89 years old, resided in 24 geographic areas of the United States, and were enrolled through a virtual design. In the prospective study, participants were assigned to cohorts based on the clinical history participants reported in a screening survey and a study questionnaire. In the prospective study, mobile phlebotomists collected whole blood, serum and a nasopharyngeal or oropharyngeal swab from each participant. Additional blood draws and questionnaires over an approximately 2-month period could optionally be provided by prospective study participants. Blood samples from the prospective study were shipped frozen or at room temperature prior to DNA extraction. TCRbeta CDR3 regions were amplified from genomic DNA by means of the immunoSEQ Assay, a bias-controlled multiplex PCR. Per the authors' processing: Within the assay, amplification of reference gene primers was used to estimate how many nucleated cells each sample contained. To quantify the absolute abundance of each unique TCRbeta CDR3 rearrangement, sequence reads were collapsed and filtered. For each sample, productive Simpson clonality was calculated by taking the square root of Simpson's diversity index across productive rearrangements. In TCRdb, the immuneACCESS table is reduced to in-frame sequences with V and J assigned. These tables do not hold every clone; where another copy was compared, an unresolved V gene accounts for under half, and the others remain unexplained. Clonal size and the V and J genes are those of that table, whereas D and trimming came from the DNA. This sample has roughly 300,000 clones in its table, and 70% to 90% of those were observed once. About 4.2% of the sample is taken by the ten largest.

The material sequenced was PBMCs or T cells enriched from blood (not recorded which). The receptor was isolated from a woman aged 40 to 50 with acute COVID-19. The sequence joins TRBV9 to TRBJ1-2; 7 bases in the middle match TRBD1. The CDR3 is CASLLGGAKGYTF. The DNA is as follows: TGTGCCAGCCTACTAGGGGGCGCGAAAGGCTACACCTTC.